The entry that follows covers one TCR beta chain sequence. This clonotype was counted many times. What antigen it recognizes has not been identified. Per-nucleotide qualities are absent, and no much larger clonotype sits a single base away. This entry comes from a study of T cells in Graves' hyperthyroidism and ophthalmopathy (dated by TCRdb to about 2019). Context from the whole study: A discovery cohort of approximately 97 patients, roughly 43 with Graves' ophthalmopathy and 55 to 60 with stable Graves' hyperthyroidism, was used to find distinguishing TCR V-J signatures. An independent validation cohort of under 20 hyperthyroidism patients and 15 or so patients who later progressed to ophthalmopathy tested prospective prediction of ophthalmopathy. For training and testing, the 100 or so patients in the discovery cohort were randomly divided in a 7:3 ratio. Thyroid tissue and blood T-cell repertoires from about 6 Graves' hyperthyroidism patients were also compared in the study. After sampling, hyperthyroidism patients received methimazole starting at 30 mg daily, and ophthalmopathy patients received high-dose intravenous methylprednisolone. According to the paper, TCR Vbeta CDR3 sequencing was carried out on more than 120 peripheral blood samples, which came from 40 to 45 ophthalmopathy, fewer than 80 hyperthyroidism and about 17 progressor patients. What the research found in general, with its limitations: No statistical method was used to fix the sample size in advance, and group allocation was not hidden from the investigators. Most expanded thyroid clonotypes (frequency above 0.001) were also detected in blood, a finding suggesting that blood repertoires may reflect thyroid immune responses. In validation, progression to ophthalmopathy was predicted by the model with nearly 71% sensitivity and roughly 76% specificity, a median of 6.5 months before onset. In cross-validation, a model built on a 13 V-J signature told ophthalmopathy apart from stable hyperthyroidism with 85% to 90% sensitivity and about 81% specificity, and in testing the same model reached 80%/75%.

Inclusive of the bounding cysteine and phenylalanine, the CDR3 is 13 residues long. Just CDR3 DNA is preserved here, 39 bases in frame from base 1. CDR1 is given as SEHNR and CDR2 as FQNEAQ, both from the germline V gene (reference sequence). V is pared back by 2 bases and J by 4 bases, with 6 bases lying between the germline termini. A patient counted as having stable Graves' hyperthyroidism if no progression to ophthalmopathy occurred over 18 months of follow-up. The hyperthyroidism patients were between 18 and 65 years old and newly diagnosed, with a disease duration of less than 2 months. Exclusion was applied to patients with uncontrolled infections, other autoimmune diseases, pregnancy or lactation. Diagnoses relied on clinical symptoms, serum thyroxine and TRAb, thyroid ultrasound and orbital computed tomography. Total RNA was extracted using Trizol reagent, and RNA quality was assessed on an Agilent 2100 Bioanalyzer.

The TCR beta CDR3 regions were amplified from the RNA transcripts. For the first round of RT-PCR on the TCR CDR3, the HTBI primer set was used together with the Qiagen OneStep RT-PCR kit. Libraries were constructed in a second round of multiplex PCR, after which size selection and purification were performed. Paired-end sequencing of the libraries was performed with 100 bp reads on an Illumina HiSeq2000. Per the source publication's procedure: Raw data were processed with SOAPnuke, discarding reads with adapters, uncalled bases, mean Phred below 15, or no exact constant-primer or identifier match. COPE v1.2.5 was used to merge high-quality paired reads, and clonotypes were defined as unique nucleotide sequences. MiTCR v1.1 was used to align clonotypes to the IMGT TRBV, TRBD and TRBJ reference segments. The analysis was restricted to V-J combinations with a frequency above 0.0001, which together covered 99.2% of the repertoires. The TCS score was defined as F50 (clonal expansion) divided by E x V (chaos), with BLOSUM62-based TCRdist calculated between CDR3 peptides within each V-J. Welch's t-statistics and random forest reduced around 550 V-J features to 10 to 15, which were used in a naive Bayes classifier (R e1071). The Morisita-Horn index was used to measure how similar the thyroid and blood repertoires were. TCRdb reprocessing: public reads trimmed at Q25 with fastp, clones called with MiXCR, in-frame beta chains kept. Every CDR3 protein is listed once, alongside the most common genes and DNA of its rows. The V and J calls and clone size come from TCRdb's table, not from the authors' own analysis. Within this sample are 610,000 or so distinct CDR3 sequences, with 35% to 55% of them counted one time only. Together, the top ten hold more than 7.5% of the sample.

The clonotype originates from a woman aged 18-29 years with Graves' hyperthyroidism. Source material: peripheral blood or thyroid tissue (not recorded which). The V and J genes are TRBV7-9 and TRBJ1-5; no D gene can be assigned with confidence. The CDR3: CASSLIENQPQHF. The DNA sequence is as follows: TGTGCCAGCAGCTTAATAGAAAATCAGCCCCAGCATTTT.